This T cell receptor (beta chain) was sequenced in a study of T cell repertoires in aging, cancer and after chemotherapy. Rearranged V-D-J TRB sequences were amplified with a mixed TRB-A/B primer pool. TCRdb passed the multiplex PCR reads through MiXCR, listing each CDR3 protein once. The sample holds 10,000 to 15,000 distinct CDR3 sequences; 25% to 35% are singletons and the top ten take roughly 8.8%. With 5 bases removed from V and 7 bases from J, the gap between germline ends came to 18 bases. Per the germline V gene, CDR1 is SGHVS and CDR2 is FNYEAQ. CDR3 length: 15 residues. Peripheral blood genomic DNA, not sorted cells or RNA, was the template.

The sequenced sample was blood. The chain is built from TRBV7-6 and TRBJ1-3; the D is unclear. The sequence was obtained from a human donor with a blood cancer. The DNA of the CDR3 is TGTGCCAGCAGCCCAAACCCGGCCCTGAGGAACACCATATATTTT. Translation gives CASSPNPALRNTIYF.